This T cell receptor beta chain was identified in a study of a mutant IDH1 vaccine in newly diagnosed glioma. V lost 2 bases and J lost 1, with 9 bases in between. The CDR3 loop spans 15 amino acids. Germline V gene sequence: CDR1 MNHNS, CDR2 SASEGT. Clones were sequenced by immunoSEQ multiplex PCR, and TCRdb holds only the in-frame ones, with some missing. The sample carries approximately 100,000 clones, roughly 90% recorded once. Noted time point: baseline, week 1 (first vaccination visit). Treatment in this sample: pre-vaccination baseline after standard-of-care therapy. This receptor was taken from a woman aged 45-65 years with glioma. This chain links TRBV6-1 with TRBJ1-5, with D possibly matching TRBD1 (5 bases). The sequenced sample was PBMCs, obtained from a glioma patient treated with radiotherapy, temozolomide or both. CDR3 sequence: CASSEQGASNQPQHF. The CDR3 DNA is TGTGCCAGCAGTGAACAGGGTGCGAGCAATCAGCCCCAGCATTTT.